This section outlines one TCR beta chain sequence together with its context. V shed 0 bases and J shed 4 bases, with 9 bases lying between them. Germline V CDR1 and CDR2: MGHRA, YSYEKL. CDR3 size: 14 residues. Original processing notes: Amplifying reference gene primers gave estimates of nucleated cell counts. Assay used: immunoSEQ multiplex PCR; TCRdb lists only in-frame clones, some missing. For V, J and clone size, that table is used; D and trimming come from the DNA. Counted here are 15,000 to 20,000 clones, 80% to 85% occurring once; the ten biggest clones make up about 8.1%. The data originate from a study of blood T cell repertoires in COVID-19. Study-level information: PBMCs, B-cell-depleted T cells, or T cells were the source of the cDNA or gDNA that made up the material.

The chain combines TRBV4-1 with TRBJ1-2; D uncertain. Sequences were obtained from peripheral blood. The receptor was isolated from a man aged 55 to 70 with acute or convalescent COVID-19. The DNA for the CDR3 is TGCGCCAGCAGCCAAGATCACACGGGCTATGGCTACACCTTC. Amino acid sequence: CASSQDHTGYGYTF.